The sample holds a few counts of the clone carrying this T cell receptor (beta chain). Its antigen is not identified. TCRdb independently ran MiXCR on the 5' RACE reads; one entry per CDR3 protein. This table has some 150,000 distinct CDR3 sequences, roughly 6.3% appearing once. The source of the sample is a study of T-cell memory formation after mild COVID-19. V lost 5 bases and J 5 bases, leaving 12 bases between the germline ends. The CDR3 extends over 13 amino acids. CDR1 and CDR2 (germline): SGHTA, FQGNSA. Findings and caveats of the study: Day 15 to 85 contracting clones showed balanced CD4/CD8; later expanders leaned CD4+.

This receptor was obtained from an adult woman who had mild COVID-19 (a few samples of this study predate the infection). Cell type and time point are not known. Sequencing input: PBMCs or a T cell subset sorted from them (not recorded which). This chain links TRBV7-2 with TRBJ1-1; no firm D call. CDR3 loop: CASSPGVKTEAFF. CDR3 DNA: TGTGCCAGCAGCCCCGGGGTTAAAACTGAAGCTTTCTTT. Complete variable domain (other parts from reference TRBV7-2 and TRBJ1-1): GAGVSQSPSNKVTEKGKDVELRCDPISGHTALYWYRQSLGQGLEFLIYFQGNSAPDKSGLPSDRFSAERTGGSVSTLTIQRTQQEDSAVYLCASSPGVKTEAFFGQGTRLTVV.